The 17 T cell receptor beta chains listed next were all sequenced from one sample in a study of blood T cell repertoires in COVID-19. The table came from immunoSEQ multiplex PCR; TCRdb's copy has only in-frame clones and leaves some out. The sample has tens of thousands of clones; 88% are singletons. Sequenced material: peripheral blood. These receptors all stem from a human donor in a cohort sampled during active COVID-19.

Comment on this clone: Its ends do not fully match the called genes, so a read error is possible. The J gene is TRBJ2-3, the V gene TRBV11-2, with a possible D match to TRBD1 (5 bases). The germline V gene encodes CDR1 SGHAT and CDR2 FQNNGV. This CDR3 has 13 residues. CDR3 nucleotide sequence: TGTGCCAGCAGCTTAGAGGGTTTCAGGACACTCCTTTTT. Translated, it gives CASSLEGFRTLLF.

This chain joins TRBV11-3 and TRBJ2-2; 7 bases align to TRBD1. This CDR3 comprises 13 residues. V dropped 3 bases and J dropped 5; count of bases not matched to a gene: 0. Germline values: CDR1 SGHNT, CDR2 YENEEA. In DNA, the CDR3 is TGTGCCAGCAGCTTGACAGGGACCGGGGAGCTGTTTTTT. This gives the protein CASSLTGTGELFF.

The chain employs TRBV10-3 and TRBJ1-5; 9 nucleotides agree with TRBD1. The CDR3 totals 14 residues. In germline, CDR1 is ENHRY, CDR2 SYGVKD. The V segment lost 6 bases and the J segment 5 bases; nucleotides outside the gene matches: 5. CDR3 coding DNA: TGTGCCATCAGGGGGACAGGGATGGATCAGCCCCAGCATTTT. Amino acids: CAIRGTGMDQPQHF.

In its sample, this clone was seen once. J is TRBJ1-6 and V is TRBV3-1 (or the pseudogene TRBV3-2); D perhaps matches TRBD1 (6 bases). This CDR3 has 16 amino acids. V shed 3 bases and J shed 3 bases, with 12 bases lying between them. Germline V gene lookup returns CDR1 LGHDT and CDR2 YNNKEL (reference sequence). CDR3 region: CASSHLRQDYNSPLHF. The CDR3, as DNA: TGTGCCAGCAGCCACCTAAGACAGGACTATAATTCACCCCTCCACTTT.

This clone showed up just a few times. The DNA of the CDR3 is TGTGCCAGCTCAGTACAGGGCTCGAACACCGGGGAGCTGTTTTTT. It encodes CASSVQGSNTGELFF. V gene TRBV18 combines with J gene TRBJ2-2; TRBD1 might be the D (6 bases). The CDR3 spans 15 residues. Germline-derived CDR1 and CDR2 are KGHSH and LQKENI. The V and J ends lost 5 bases and 0 bases respectively, with 10 bases between them.

The DNA for the CDR3 is TGCAGCGTTGAAGATTGGAGGGACTATGGCTACACCTTC. Translating gives CSVEDWRDYGYTF. The chain links TRBV29-1 to TRBJ1-2; D call uncertain. This CDR3 spans 13 amino acids. Between the trimmed V and J ends, which lost 0 bases and 3 bases, there was a span of 8 bases. Germline V lookup: CDR1 SQVTM, CDR2 ANQGSEA.

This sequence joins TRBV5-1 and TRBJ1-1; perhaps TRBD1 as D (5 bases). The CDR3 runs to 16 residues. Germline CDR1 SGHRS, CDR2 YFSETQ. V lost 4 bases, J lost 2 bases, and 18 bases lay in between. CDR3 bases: TGCGCCAGCAGCCCGCGGGAGGGGCAGGGAAACACTGAAGCTTTCTTT. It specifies CASSPREGQGNTEAFF.

DNA for the CDR3: TGTGCCAGCTCGATCGACAGGACCTACGAGCAGTACTTC. Protein product: CASSIDRTYEQYF. This chain connects TRBV6-5 to TRBJ2-7, with D tentatively TRBD1 (6 bases). V shed 8 bases and J shed 2 bases, with 13 bases lying between them. This CDR3 region has 13 residues. The germline gives CDR1 MNHEY, CDR2 SVGAGI.

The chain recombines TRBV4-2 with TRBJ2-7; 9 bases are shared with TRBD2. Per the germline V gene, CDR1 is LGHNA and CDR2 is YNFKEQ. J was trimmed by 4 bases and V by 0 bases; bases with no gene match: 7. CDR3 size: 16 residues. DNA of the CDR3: TGTGCCAGCAGCCAAGAAGGTGGCGGGGGGGCGTACGAGCAGTACTTC. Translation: CASSQEGGGGAYEQYF.

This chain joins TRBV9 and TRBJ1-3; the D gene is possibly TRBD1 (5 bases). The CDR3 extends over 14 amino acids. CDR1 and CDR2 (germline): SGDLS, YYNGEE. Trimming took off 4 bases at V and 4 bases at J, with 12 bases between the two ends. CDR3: CASSPEWTGNTIYF. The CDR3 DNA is TGTGCCAGCAGCCCGGAATGGACAGGAAACACCATATATTTT.

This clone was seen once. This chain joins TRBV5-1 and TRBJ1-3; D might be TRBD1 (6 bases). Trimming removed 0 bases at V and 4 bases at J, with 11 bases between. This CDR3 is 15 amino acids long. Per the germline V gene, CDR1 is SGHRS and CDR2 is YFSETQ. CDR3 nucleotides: TGCGCCAGCAGCTTGGTGGGGGCGCAGGGAAACACCATATATTTT. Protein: CASSLVGAQGNTIYF.

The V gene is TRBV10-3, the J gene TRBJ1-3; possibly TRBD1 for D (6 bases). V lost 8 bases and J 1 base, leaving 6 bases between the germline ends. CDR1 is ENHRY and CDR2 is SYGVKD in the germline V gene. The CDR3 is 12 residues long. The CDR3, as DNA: TGTGCCATCGGACAGTCTGGAAACACCATATATTTT. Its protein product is CAIGQSGNTIYF.

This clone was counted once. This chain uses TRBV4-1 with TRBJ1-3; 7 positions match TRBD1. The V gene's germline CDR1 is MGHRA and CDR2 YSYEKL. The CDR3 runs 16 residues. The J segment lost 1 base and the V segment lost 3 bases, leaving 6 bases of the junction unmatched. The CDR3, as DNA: TGCGCCAGCAGCCAGGCCGGGACAGTATCTGGAAACACCATATATTTT. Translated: CASSQAGTVSGNTIYF.

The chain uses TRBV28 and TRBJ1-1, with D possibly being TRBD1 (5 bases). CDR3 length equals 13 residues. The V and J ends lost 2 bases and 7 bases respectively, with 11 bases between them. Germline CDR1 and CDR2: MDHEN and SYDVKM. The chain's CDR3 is CASSLGGTGEAFF. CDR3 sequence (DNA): TGTGCCAGCAGTTTAGGGGGGACGGGTGAAGCTTTCTTT.

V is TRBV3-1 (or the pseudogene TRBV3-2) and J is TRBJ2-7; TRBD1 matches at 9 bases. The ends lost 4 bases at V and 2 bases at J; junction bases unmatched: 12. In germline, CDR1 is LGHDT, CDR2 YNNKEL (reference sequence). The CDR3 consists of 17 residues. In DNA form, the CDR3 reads TGTGCCAGCAGCCTCTTTCCCCCGGGACAGGGACCCTACGAGCAGTACTTC. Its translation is CASSLFPPGQGPYEQYF.

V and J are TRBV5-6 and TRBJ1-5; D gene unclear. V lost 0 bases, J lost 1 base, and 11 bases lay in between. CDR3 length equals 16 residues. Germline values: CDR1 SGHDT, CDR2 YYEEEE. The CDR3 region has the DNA TGTGCCAGCAGCTTGGGGGCTGGGCGAAGCAATCAGCCCCAGCATTTT. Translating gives CASSLGAGRSNQPQHF. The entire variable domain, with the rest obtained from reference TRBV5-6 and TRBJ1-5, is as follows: DAGVTQSPTHLIKTRGQQVTLRCSPKSGHDTVSWYQQALGQGPQFIFQYYEEEERQRGNFPDRFSGHQFPNYSSELNVNALLLGDSALYLCASSLGAGRSNQPQHFGDGTRLSIL.

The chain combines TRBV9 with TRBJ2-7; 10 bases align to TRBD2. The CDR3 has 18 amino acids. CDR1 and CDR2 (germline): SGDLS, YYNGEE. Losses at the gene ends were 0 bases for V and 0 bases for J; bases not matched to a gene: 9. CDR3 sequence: CASSVGSRRLAGSYEQYF. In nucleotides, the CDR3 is TGTGCCAGCAGCGTAGGATCACGGAGACTAGCGGGCTCCTACGAGCAGTACTTC.